This is a list of T cell receptor beta chains from one sample in a study of blood T cell repertoires in COVID-19. Libraries were prepared by immunoSEQ multiplex PCR; TCRdb keeps only in-frame clonotypes and omits some of them. Here the sample spans about 440,000 clones, approximately 90% being singletons. The sample consisted of peripheral blood. The receptors originated from a woman in her twenties or thirties with acute or convalescent COVID-19. The conserved cysteine and the conserved F or W are not part of the CDR3 here. Each record gives: J gene, V gene, CDR3 protein.

j_gene: TRBJ2-1; v_gene: TRBV5-1; CDR3aa: ASSSSPGGEYNEQF
j_gene: TRBJ1-5; v_gene: TRBV28; CDR3aa: ASNLQTGGNQPQH
j_gene: TRBJ2-2; v_gene: TRBV7-2; CDR3aa: ATNLVPGGELF
j_gene: TRBJ2-5; v_gene: TRBV9; CDR3aa: ASSSTGLDETQY
j_gene: TRBJ2-1; v_gene: TRBV4-2; CDR3aa: ASSQSPDRAGNEQF
j_gene: TRBJ2-2; v_gene: TRBV7-3; CDR3aa: ASSLNRGGTGELF
j_gene: TRBJ2-3; v_gene: TRBV6-8; CDR3aa: ASSSPVTGDLTDTQY
j_gene: TRBJ2-7; v_gene: TRBV18; CDR3aa: ASSPTGQGSYEQY
j_gene: TRBJ2-3; v_gene: TRBV21-1; CDR3aa: ASNRSAATHGY
j_gene: TRBJ2-3; v_gene: TRBV24-1; CDR3aa: ATGTSGGPTDTQY
j_gene: TRBJ2-5; v_gene: TRBV11-2; CDR3aa: ASSKMETQY
j_gene: TRBJ1-1; v_gene: TRBV9; CDR3aa: AASTSPRMEAF
j_gene: TRBJ2-1; v_gene: TRBV5-8; CDR3aa: ASSLGSHNSYNEQF
j_gene: TRBJ1-2; v_gene: TRBV6-6; CDR3aa: ASSYQGAASNYGYT
j_gene: TRBJ2-7; v_gene: TRBV29-1; CDR3aa: SVVPGTGDYEQY
j_gene: TRBJ2-2; v_gene: TRBV2; CDR3aa: ASSAGQGMGTGELF
j_gene: TRBJ2-1; v_gene: TRBV5-1; CDR3aa: ASSLTSGGRSDNEQF
j_gene: TRBJ1-2; v_gene: TRBV4-1; CDR3aa: ASSQDPGGAGYGYT
j_gene: TRBJ1-4; v_gene: TRBV30; CDR3aa: AWSVPGQGGKLF
j_gene: TRBJ2-7; v_gene: TRBV12-3/TRBV12-4; CDR3aa: ASSLGGPYEQY
j_gene: TRBJ2-7; v_gene: TRBV29-1; CDR3aa: SFSRGGGEQY
j_gene: TRBJ1-1; v_gene: TRBV2; CDR3aa: ASSGWEGNTEAF
j_gene: TRBJ2-5; v_gene: TRBV2; CDR3aa: ASSYNFQETQY
j_gene: TRBJ2-1; v_gene: TRBV24-1; CDR3aa: ATADSYNEQF
j_gene: TRBJ2-1; v_gene: TRBV11-2; CDR3aa: ASSPGQGTYNEQF
j_gene: TRBJ2-2; v_gene: TRBV28; CDR3aa: ASTPQGAANTGELF
j_gene: TRBJ2-2; v_gene: TRBV9; CDR3aa: ASSIRTGGTGELF